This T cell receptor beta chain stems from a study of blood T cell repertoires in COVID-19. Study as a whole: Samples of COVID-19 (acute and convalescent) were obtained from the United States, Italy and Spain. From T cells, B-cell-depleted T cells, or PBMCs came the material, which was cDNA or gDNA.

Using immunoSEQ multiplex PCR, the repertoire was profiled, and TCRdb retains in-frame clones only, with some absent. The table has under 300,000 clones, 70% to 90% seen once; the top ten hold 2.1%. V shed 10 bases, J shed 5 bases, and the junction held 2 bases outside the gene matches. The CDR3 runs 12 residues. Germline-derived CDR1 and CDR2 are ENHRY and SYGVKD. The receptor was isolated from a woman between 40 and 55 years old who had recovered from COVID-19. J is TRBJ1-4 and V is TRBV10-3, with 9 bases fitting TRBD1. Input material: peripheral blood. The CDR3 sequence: CATGTGNEKLFF. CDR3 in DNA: TGTGCCACCGGGACAGGGAATGAAAAACTGTTTTTT.